Included here is one T cell receptor (beta chain) sequence, with context. These data originate in a study of cytomegalovirus exposure and HLA in healthy donors. Background on the study: The same platform used for the 500 to 850 first-cohort repertoires was also used for the 95 to 150 validation repertoires, as a later analysis reported.

Trimming shortened V by 0 bases and J by 2 bases, and 11 bases separated the two germline ends. Germline V gene data show CDR1 as MRHNA and CDR2 as SNTAGT. CDR3 length: 16 amino acids. Using immunoSEQ multiplex PCR, the repertoire was profiled, and TCRdb retains in-frame clones only, with some absent. The data hold hundreds of thousands of clones, with roughly 90% observed a single time. The clonotype was recovered from a woman in her late teens or twenties in good health and CMV-seronegative. The chain couples TRBV6-4 to TRBJ2-1, with D perhaps matching TRBD1 (6 bases). The material sequenced was PBMCs. The DNA for the CDR3 is TGTGCCAGCAGTGACTCGTACGGGGACACCTACAATGAGCAGTTCTTC. This gives the protein CASSDSYGDTYNEQFF.